Listed here are 21 T cell receptor beta chains from one sample, sequenced in a study of T cells in Graves' hyperthyroidism and ophthalmopathy. Regions amplified from RNA transcripts were the TCR beta CDR3 regions. HTBI primers were the set used in a first-round RT-PCR of the TCR CDR3. Each CDR3 protein gets one entry after TCRdb re-called the multiplex PCR reads with MiXCR. The table lists 500,000 to 550,000 distinct CDR3 sequences, less than 25% of them singletons, with 26% in the top ten. The specimen was blood. The receptor source for this set is a man between 18 and 35 years old with Graves' hyperthyroidism.

This clonotype has a handful of counts. Compared with germline, one end of the junction differs, possibly owing to a read error. J is TRBJ2-2 and V is TRBV5-5; D is perhaps TRBD1 (7 bases). The germline gives CDR1 SGHKS, CDR2 YYEKEE (reference sequence). CDR3 length: 16 residues. The CDR3 DNA is TGTGCCAGCAGGGGTGCGGACAGGCGGGAAACCGGGAAGCTGTTTTTT. Protein sequence: CASRGADRRETGKLFF.

This clonotype appeared many times. V usage is TRBV24-1 and J usage is TRBJ1-1; D is possibly TRBD1 (5 bases). There are 14 residues in the CDR3. Germline assignment: CDR1 KGHDR and CDR2 SFDVKD. Trimming left V 4 bases short and J 10 bases short, with 18 bases between. The CDR3 spells CATSDSDRPRIAFF. As DNA, the CDR3 is TGTGCCACCAGTGACTCAGACAGACCGCGGATAGCTTTCTTT.

As to this clonotype: At one end, the junction sequence differs from germline, possibly due to a read error. The gene calls are TRBV6-5 and TRBJ2-4; TRBD2 might be the D (6 bases). CDR1 is MNHEY and CDR2 is SVGAGI in the germline V gene. The CDR3 has 14 residues. The CDR3 DNA sequence: TGTGCTAGCAGTTACGGGGGAGTTGGGAACATGCAGTACTTC. It specifies CASSYGGVGNMQYF.

Many counts were recorded for this clonotype. The J gene is TRBJ1-2, the V gene TRBV29-1; tentatively, D is TRBD1 (6 bases). The CDR3 length is 12 residues. In germline, CDR1 is SQVTM, CDR2 ANQGSEA. With 6 bases removed from V and 1 base from J, the gap between germline ends came to 9 bases. The CDR3 loop reads CSVSDSNYGYTF. The CDR3 DNA sequence: TGCAGCGTCTCGGACAGTAACTATGGCTACACCTTC.

This clonotype has just a few counts. The rearrangement joins TRBV4-1 to TRBJ1-5, with D unclear. Germline V gene sequence: CDR1 MGHRA, CDR2 YSYEKL. V was pared by 1 base and J by 6 bases, with 16 bases between. The CDR3 length is 16 residues. The CDR3 sequence is CASSQGGQAVLQPQHF. CDR3 coding DNA: TGCGCCAGCAGCCAAGGAGGGCAGGCGGTCCTTCAGCCCCAGCATTTT.

In this sample, this clonotype turned up many times. The chain employs TRBV27 and TRBJ1-1, with D uncertain. The V end lost 6 bases, the J end lost 5 bases, and 16 bases lay between the germline ends. Germline CDR1 is MNHEY and CDR2 is SMNVEV (reference sequence). The CDR3 length is 14 residues. The CDR3 DNA reads as TGTGCCAGCAGCGGCTTTGGCCGGTGGACTGAAGCTTTCTTT. This gives the protein CASSGFGRWTEAFF.

This clonotype was observed many times. The chain is built from TRBV2 and TRBJ2-5; 7 bases map to TRBD1. Trimming removed 8 bases from V and 2 bases from J; junction bases left unmatched: 5. The CDR3 covers 13 residues. Germline CDR1 reads SNHLY; CDR2 reads FYNNEI. The CDR3 reads CASEGQSQETQYF. DNA of the CDR3: TGTGCCAGCGAGGGACAGTCACAAGAGACCCAGTACTTC.

This clonotype showed up many times. V usage is TRBV20-1 and J usage is TRBJ2-7, with 8 positions matching TRBD1. The CDR3 runs to 15 residues. Germline V gives CDR1 DFQATT, CDR2 SNEGSKA (reference sequence). V was clipped by 0 bases and J by 1 base; unmatched bases: 5. The CDR3 bases are TGCAGTGCTAGAGAACCGGGACAGGTATCCTACGAGCAGTACTTC. This sequence encodes CSAREPGQVSYEQYF.

This clonotype was recorded at least ten times. The chain links TRBV6-2 or TRBV6-3 to TRBJ2-7; D is possibly TRBD1 (6 bases). Germline lookup yields CDR1 MNHEY and CDR2 SVGEGT. The V and J ends lost 4 bases and 4 bases respectively, with 14 bases between them. CDR3 length: 14 residues. Here the CDR3 DNA reads TGTGCCAGCAGTTTAGGACAGCTTAGGTACGAGCAGTACTTC. Amino acid sequence: CASSLGQLRYEQYF.

This clonotype appeared many times. The V gene is TRBV11-2, the J gene TRBJ2-7, with 9 bases lining up with TRBD2. Germline lookup yields CDR1 SGHAT and CDR2 FQNNGV. The CDR3 contains 13 residues. The ends lost 11 bases at V and 9 bases at J; junction bases unmatched: 14. The chain's CDR3 is CAAGTSPSRVQYF. The CDR3, as DNA: TGTGCCGCGGGGACTAGCCCTTCCCGAGTGCAGTACTTC.

This clonotype was recorded at least ten times. This rearrangement joins TRBV4-1 to TRBJ1-1; D gene ambiguous. CDR1 is MGHRA and CDR2 is YSYEKL in the germline V gene. V lost 4 bases and J lost 2, with 11 bases in between. The CDR3 contains 14 residues. The CDR3 spells CASSLLPANTEAFF. The CDR3 nucleotides read TGCGCCAGCAGCCTCTTGCCGGCAAACACTGAAGCTTTCTTT.

Ten or more counts support this clonotype. The V gene is TRBV12-3 or TRBV12-4, the J gene TRBJ2-2, with D possibly TRBD2 on 5 matching bases. V dropped 8 bases and J dropped 1 base, with 11 bases sitting between them. The CDR3 is 14 amino acids. CDR3 amino acids: CASGSNWNTGELFF. The CDR3 nucleotides read TGTGCCAGCGGGAGTAACTGGAACACCGGGGAGCTGTTTTTT.

There are many counts of this clonotype. The junction shows a germline mismatch at one end, possibly a read error. V is TRBV2 and J is TRBJ2-5; tentative D call: TRBD1 (6 bases). CDR1 and CDR2 from the germline V gene are SNHLY and FYNNEI. This CDR3 contains 14 residues. CDR3 DNA: TGTGCCAGCAGTGAAGGAACAGGGACGGAGACCCAATACTTC. Amino acids: CASSEGTGTETQYF.

This clonotype was detected only a few times. The gene calls are TRBV19 and TRBJ2-7, with 8 bases identical to TRBD2. V shed 6 bases, J shed 3 bases, and the junction held 10 bases outside the gene matches. This CDR3 is 15 amino acids long. The germline V gene encodes CDR1 LNHDA and CDR2 SQIVND (reference sequence). CDR3 DNA: TGTGCCAGTAGCCGGGGGGGATCAGGGTTCTACGAGCAGTACTTC. Amino acids: CASSRGGSGFYEQYF.

The genes are TRBV12-3 or TRBV12-4 and TRBJ2-3, with 11 bases aligning to TRBD1. V was clipped by 3 bases and J by 10 bases; unmatched bases: 6. The CDR3 extends over 14 amino acids. CDR3 in amino acids: CASSFPGQGASQYF. Written as DNA, the CDR3 is TGTGCCAGCAGTTTCCCCGGACAGGGGGCTTCGCAGTATTTT.

This clonotype was seen many times. The gene calls are TRBV10-3 and TRBJ1-6; a possible D gene is TRBD1 (5 bases). Germline-derived CDR1 and CDR2 are ENHRY and SYGVKD. V was shortened by 0 bases and J by 2 bases, with 8 bases between the two germline ends. This CDR3 has 16 amino acids. The CDR3 is CAISESEGTYNSPLHF. The CDR3 DNA reads as TGTGCCATCAGTGAGTCGGAGGGGACCTATAATTCACCCCTCCACTTT.

This clonotype was found many times. The J gene is TRBJ1-1, the V gene TRBV28; D is unresolved. V lost 4 bases and J 6 bases, leaving 9 bases between the germline ends. CDR1 is MDHEN, CDR2 SYDVKM, per germline. This CDR3 spans 12 amino acids. CDR3 loop: CASSSRVPEAFF. DNA for the CDR3: TGTGCCAGCAGTTCCCGAGTCCCTGAAGCTTTCTTT.

As for this clonotype: A read error may explain this, as a much larger clone is one base away. V usage is TRBV13 and J usage is TRBJ2-7, with 8 nucleotides matching TRBD1. The CDR3 length is 16 residues. The V segment lost 4 bases and the J segment 3 bases; nucleotides outside the gene matches: 11. Germline V gives CDR1 PRHDT, CDR2 FYEKMQ (reference sequence). This CDR3 reads CASSYRLGTGGYEQYV. The CDR3 DNA reads as TGTGCCAGCAGCTACCGACTTGGGACAGGAGGCTACGAGCAGTACGTC.

Concerning this clonotype: A clone one base away is much larger, so this may be a read error. This CDR3 fails to terminate in the conserved phenylalanine or tryptophan, so it likely reflects a read error. The gene calls are TRBV5-1 and TRBJ1-1; tentatively, D is TRBD1 (6 bases). The germline V gene encodes CDR1 SGHRS and CDR2 YFSETQ. V was pared by 4 bases and J by 5 bases, with 18 bases between. The CDR3 runs to 15 residues. The CDR3 here is CASSDHRAGGTEAFV. CDR3 nucleotide sequence: TGCGCCAGCAGCGACCACAGGGCGGGAGGAACTGAAGCTTTCGTT.

CDR3 sequence (DNA): TGTGCCAGCAGCCCGGGGACTAGCGGGGGGGCGGCCAATGAGCAGTTCTTC. Translation: CASSPGTSGGAANEQFF. The rearrangement links TRBV12-3 or TRBV12-4 to TRBJ2-1; the match to TRBD2 covers 16 bases. The CDR3 consists of 17 residues. Trimming cost V 6 bases and J 6 bases; bases outside gene matches: 8.

The chain is built from TRBV11-1 and TRBJ1-5; TRBD1 might be the D (6 bases). The CDR3 extends over 16 amino acids. The germline CDR1 and CDR2 sequences are SGHAT and FQDESV (reference sequence). V lost 4 bases, J lost 7 bases, and 20 bases lay in between. CDR3 residues: CASSSSTGFPRQPQHF. CDR3 bases: TGTGCCAGCAGCTCGAGCACAGGGTTTCCACGGCAGCCCCAGCATTTT. Drawing the rest from reference TRBV11-1 and TRBJ1-5, the complete variable domain is EAEVAQSPRYKITEKSQAVAFWCDPISGHATLYWYRQILGQGPELLVQFQDESVVDDSQLPKDRFSAERLKGVDSTLKIQPAELGDSAMYLCASSSSTGFPRQPQHFGDGTRLSIL.